This TCR beta chain was documented in a study of blood T cell repertoires in COVID-19. Data came from immunoSEQ multiplex PCR; TCRdb stores just in-frame clones and leaves some out. The data show roughly 480,000 clones, roughly nine tenths seen once. V lost 4 bases, J lost 4 bases, and 16 bases lay in between. Looked up from germline, CDR1 is LGHNA and CDR2 is YNFKEQ. CDR3 length: 15 residues. This clone was picked up a small number of times. The sample taken for sequencing was peripheral blood. The receptor was derived from a man aged 18 to 29 with COVID-19, enrolled during active disease. V gene TRBV4-2 combines with J gene TRBJ1-1; D may be TRBD1 (5 bases). The CDR3 loop reads CASSPRTLWATEAFF. DNA of the CDR3: TGTGCCAGCAGCCCACGGACACTCTGGGCCACTGAAGCTTTCTTT.